These T cell receptor beta chains were read from a single sample in a study of neoadjuvant anti-PD-1 for oral cavity cancer. Sequenced by immunoSEQ multiplex PCR; TCRdb stores in-frame clones only, minus some. The sample lists 9,500 to 12,000 clones; under 65% were seen once. The starting material was tumor tissue, obtained before nivolumab (anti-PD-1) treatment. Source of these receptors: a person aged 35-79 years with oral cavity squamous cell carcinoma. Each CDR3 is given with its conserved first and last residue. The D gene is left open where the match is weak. Only part of the rows carry a size: once, few, many, or a class if the clone is expanded.

>TRBJ2-7|once|TRBV20-1|TRBD1
TGCAGTGCGGGACAGATCGAGCAGTACTTC
CSAGQIEQYF
>TRBJ2-3|NA|TRBV4-3|NA
TGCGCCAGCAGCCAAGATCGGAGCAGGTACACAGATACGCAGTATTTT
CASSQDRSRYTDTQYF
>TRBJ1-5|NA|TRBV5-1|NA
TGCGCCAGCAGCTTGGGAGGGAATAGCAATCAGCCCCAGCATTTT
CASSLGGNSNQPQHF
>TRBJ2-2|medium-sized|TRBV21-1|NA
TGTGCCAGCAGCAAAGAGGGACAGACCTCGAACACCGGGGAGCTGTTTTTT
CASSKEGQTSNTGELFF
>TRBJ1-6|few|TRBV6-5|NA
TGTGCCAGCAGGCTGACAGGCTCCTATAATTCACCCCTCCACTTT
CASRLTGSYNSPLHF
>TRBJ1-1|few|TRBV7-6|NA
TGTGCCAGCAGCTCCCTGCGGAACACTGAAGCTTTCTTT
CASSSLRNTEAFF
>TRBJ1-1|medium-sized|TRBV9|TRBD1
TGTGCCAGCAGCTATACAGGGGTGCCCAACACTGAAGCTTTCTTT
CASSYTGVPNTEAFF
>TRBJ2-7|few|TRBV5-1|NA
TGCGCCAGCAGCCCGGTTGGCTCGGGGGCCCACGAGCAGTACTTC
CASSPVGSGAHEQYF
>TRBJ1-3|NA|TRBV10-3|NA
TGTGCCATCACCAGCGGTGCGGGATCTGGAAACACCATATATTTT
CAITSGAGSGNTIYF
>TRBJ2-7|NA|TRBV5-6|NA
TGTGCCAGCAGCCCACTGGGATTACAATTAAGAAACTCCTACGAGCAGTACTTC
CASSPLGLQLRNSYEQYF
>TRBJ2-5|once|TRBV7-9|TRBD2
TGTGCCAGCAGCCGCAGACTAGCGGACCAAGAGACCCAGTACTTC
CASSRRLADQETQYF
>TRBJ1-1|once|TRBV4-1|TRBD1
TGCGCCAGCAGCCAAGGGACAGGGGAAGGAGCTTTCTTT
CASSQGTGEGAFF
>TRBJ2-3|NA|TRBV4-3|NA
TGCGCCAGCAGCCCAATGGGGACAGATACGCAGTATTTT
CASSPMGTDTQYF
>TRBJ2-7|NA|TRBV5-4|TRBD1
TGTGCCAGCAGCCCAATAAGACAGGGGACCTACGAGCAGTACTTC
CASSPIRQGTYEQYF
>TRBJ1-2|NA|TRBV5-4|TRBD1
TGTGCCAGCAGCTTGGGCGCCGGGGGACAGAACTATGGCTACACCTTC
CASSLGAGGQNYGYTF
>TRBJ2-3|once|TRBV29-1|NA
TGCAGCGTTGAAAGCCCCAGCGGAGATCCTAGCACAGATACGCAGTATTTT
CSVESPSGDPSTDTQYF
>TRBJ2-3|NA|TRBV7-2|NA
TGTGCCAGCAGCTTAGGGGCGATCTCAGATACGCAGTATTTT
CASSLGAISDTQYF
>TRBJ2-7|NA|TRBV7-2|NA
TGTGCCAGCAGCTTATATCGCTACCTCTCCTACGAGCAGTACTTC
CASSLYRYLSYEQYF
>TRBJ2-1|NA|TRBV6-5|TRBD1
TGTGCCAGCAGTTTTATCCTCGGACAGGGTGGTGGTGAGCAGTTCTTC
CASSFILGQGGGEQFF
>TRBJ2-4|medium-sized|TRBV4-3|NA
TGCGCCAGCAGCCCAGAGAGGGCGGGAAACATTCAGTACTTC
CASSPERAGNIQYF
>TRBJ2-3|NA|TRBV28|TRBD2
TGTGCCAGCAGTCCCCTTACTAGCGGGGGGGCAGAGGATACGCAGTATTTT
CASSPLTSGGAEDTQYF
>TRBJ2-5|NA|TRBV6-5|NA
TGTGCCAGCAGTTATCAAGAATCGGAGACCCAGTACTTC
CASSYQESETQYF
>TRBJ2-1|NA|TRBV10-2|NA
TGCGCCAGCAATGGGCTCTTAGAGCAGTTCTTC
CASNGLLEQFF
>TRBJ2-1|few|TRBV5-1|NA
TGCGCCAGCAGCTTGGAAGTAGGGATTGAGCAGTTCTTC
CASSLEVGIEQFF
>TRBJ1-2|few|TRBV5-4|NA
TGTGCCAGCAGCTTGGACAGGGTGCTTAATGGCTACACCTTC
CASSLDRVLNGYTF
>TRBJ1-5|few|TRBV19|NA
TGTGCCAGTAGTGTCGGGGAGGTTTATCGGTTAGGGAATCAGCCCCAGCATTTT
CASSVGEVYRLGNQPQHF
>TRBJ1-6|NA|TRBV14|NA
TGTGCCAGCAGCACATCAAATTCACCCCTCCACTTT
CASSTSNSPLHF
>TRBJ1-2|few|TRBV5-4|NA
TGTGCCAGCAGCCCCGGGGGAGAAGCTAACTATGGCTACACCTTC
CASSPGGEANYGYTF
>TRBJ2-2|NA|TRBV6-1|TRBD2
TGTGCCAGCAGTGAGCGCAGGCCCGGGGGGATCACCGGGGAGCTGTTTTTT
CASSERRPGGITGELFF
>TRBJ1-1|once|TRBV9|NA
TGTGCCAGCAGCGTTTTGAGTGAGACTGAAGCTTTCTTT
CASSVLSETEAFF